This T cell receptor beta chain was profiled in a study of technical replicates of blood from several donors. Data came from immunoSEQ multiplex PCR; TCRdb stores just in-frame clones and leaves some out. This sample has approximately 76,000 clones, with 80% to 90% found just once. V shed 1 base and J shed 3 bases, with 13 bases lying between them. CDR3 length equals 16 residues. Germline V lookup: CDR1 MNHEY, CDR2 SMNVEV (reference sequence). The sequenced sample consisted of PBMCs. This TCR came from a human donor in good health. Some clones in this sample may be carry-over from other donors' samples. V is TRBV27 and J is TRBJ2-4, with D possibly TRBD1 on 6 matching bases. CDR3 DNA: TGTGCCAGCAGTTTATTTACAGGGTCGGTCAAAAACATTCAGTACTTC. Translating gives CASSLFTGSVKNIQYF.